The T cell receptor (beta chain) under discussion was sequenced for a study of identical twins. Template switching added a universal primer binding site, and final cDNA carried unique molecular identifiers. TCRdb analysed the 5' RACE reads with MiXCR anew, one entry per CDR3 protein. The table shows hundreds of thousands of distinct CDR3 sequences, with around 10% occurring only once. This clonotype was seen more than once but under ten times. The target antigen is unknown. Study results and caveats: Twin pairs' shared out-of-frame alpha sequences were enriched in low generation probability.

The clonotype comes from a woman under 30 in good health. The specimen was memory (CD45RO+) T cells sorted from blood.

This chain's CDR3 is CASSLHGAGAYEQYF. DNA for the CDR3: TGTGCCAGCAGCTTACATGGAGCGGGAGCGTACGAGCAGTACTTC. This sequence joins TRBV7-9 and TRBJ2-7; 8 bases are a match to TRBD2. CDR1 is SEHNR and CDR2 is FQNEAQ in the germline V gene (reference sequence). V shed 2 bases, J shed 4 bases, and the junction held 7 bases outside the gene matches. This CDR3 region has 15 residues.